Sequencing of this T cell receptor beta chain was carried out in a study of identical twins. Points from the study as a whole: Sharing of beta out-of-frame sequences by twins showed a weaker excess. Cord blood's abundant beta clonotypes had fewer insertions, unlike memory repertoires.

Healthy Caucasians were all of the donors. Each CDR3 protein gets one entry after TCRdb re-called the 5' RACE reads with MiXCR. The repertoire holds under 1 million distinct CDR3 sequences, with 9% to 15% as singletons. Trimming cost V 7 bases and J 0 bases, with 7 bases left between them. CDR1 is ENHRY, CDR2 SYGVKD, per germline. The CDR3 extends over 13 amino acids. The sample holds many counts of this clonotype. Its specificity is not known. The sample was also linked to a second study, of yellow fever vaccine responses in identical twins.

Sequenced material: PBMCs. The sequence was collected from a woman under 30 in good health. The chain carries TRBV10-3 and TRBJ1-5; D possibly corresponds to TRBD1 (6 bases). As DNA, the CDR3 is TGTGCCATCACAGGGGATAGCAATCAGCCCCAGCATTTT. Its protein product is CAITGDSNQPQHF.